A single sample is the source of the 11 T cell receptor beta chains below, sequenced in a study of tissue T cells after allogeneic stem cell transplantation. TCRdb keeps only in-frame clones here, not all; method: immunoSEQ multiplex PCR. The table records about 1,000 clones, about 48% of them present only once. Described time point: mouse harvest day 14 after allogeneic transplant. Tail vein injection delivered 10^7 T-cell-depleted bone marrow cells and 10^6 splenic CD5+ T cells. Sequencing used liver tissue. The receptor source for this set is a female BALB/c mouse given C57BL/6 T cells with graft-versus-host disease after an allogeneic hematopoietic cell transplant.

Concerning this clone itself: Gene and germline names: mouse. Coverage ceases 1 residue before the CDR3 finishes, and the germline J gene fills in the end. This rearrangement joins TRBV3 to TRBJ2-4; TRBD2 matches at 9 bases. This CDR3 has 15 residues. Germline-derived CDR1 and CDR2 are SNHLY and FYNGKV (reference sequence). The ends lost 5 bases at V and 1 base at J; junction bases unmatched: 4. The CDR3 bases that were read are TGTGCCAGCAGCCCTCGACTGGGGGGTCAAAACACCTTGTAC. Its translation: CASSPRLGGQNTLY. The whole CDR3 sequence reads CASSPRLGGQNTLYF.

Regarding this clone: Mouse names are used for the genes. The CDR3 is cut off 1 residue early in the read; its end comes from the germline J gene. This chain uses TRBV16 with TRBJ2-2; 9 nucleotides align to TRBD2. The CDR3 has 16 amino acids. V was pared by 0 bases and J by 4 bases, with 3 bases of the junction left unmatched. The V gene's germline CDR1 is SGHSA and CDR2 FRNQAP. CDR3 sequence: CASSLDGGATTGQLYF. Partial CDR3 DNA: TGTGCAAGCAGCTTAGATGGGGGGGCGACCACCGGGCAGCTCTAC.

As for this clone: These gene names are mouse names. The CDR3 goes on 1 residue after the read ends, and that part is filled in from the germline J gene. The same CDR3 also results from other DNA sequences found in this sample. The chain employs TRBV13-3 and TRBJ2-7; 8 bases line up with TRBD2. The trim removed 7 bases at V and 0 bases at J, leaving 6 bases unmatched. CDR1 and CDR2 (germline): NNHDY, SYVADS. The CDR3 extends over 14 amino acids. CDR3 DNA (partial): TGTGCCAGCGGTGGGGGGGGCACCTCCTATGAACAGTAC. Translated: CASGGGGTSYEQY. The entire CDR3 reads CASGGGGTSYEQYF.

A remark on this clone: Gene names are mouse gene names. The read halts 1 residue ahead of the CDR3 end, with the missing end drawn from the germline J gene. This chain links TRBV2 with TRBJ1-1; tentative D call: TRBD1 (5 bases). V lost 0 bases and J 3 bases, leaving 11 bases between the germline ends. Germline-derived CDR1 and CDR2 are LGHNA and YSYQKL. The CDR3 has 15 amino acids. The sequenced part of the CDR3 DNA is TGTGCCAGCAGCCAAGACCCAGGGCCGGACACAGAAGTCTTC. Protein: CASSQDPGPDTEVF. The whole CDR3 sequence is CASSQDPGPDTEVFF.

This clone was picked up a small number of times. Germline and genes here are mouse. The read ends 1 residue before the CDR3 terminus; that terminus is restored from the germline J gene. V usage is TRBV26 and J usage is TRBJ1-3, with D unresolved. Germline V CDR1 and CDR2: KGHPV, FQNQEV (reference sequence). CDR3 size: 12 residues. The germline V and J ends were trimmed by 3 bases and 2 bases, with 2 bases remaining between them. CDR3 sequence reads: CASSLAGNTLYF. The CDR3 bases that were read are TGTGCCAGCAGTCTCGCTGGAAATACGCTCTAT.

This clone occurred once. The listed genes are named as in mouse. The read stops 1 residue short of the end of the CDR3; the missing end is completed from the germline J gene. The chain combines TRBV16 with TRBJ1-1; 8 positions agree with TRBD1. CDR3 length equals 14 residues. Germline V gene lookup returns CDR1 SGHSA and CDR2 FRNQAP. The V gene end was trimmed by 4 bases and the J gene end by 3 bases; junction bases not matched to a gene: 4. The DNA read from the CDR3 is TGTGCAAGCAGCTCTCAGGGGGCTGACACAGAAGTCTTC. It codes for CASSSQGADTEVF. From start to end, the CDR3 is CASSSQGADTEVFF.

As regards this clone: Any gene name here is a mouse gene name. The read ends 1 residue early relative to the CDR3; the germline J gene fills the gap. This rearrangement joins TRBV3 to TRBJ1-4; D unclear. The CDR3 extends over 14 amino acids. Germline V gives CDR1 SNHLY, CDR2 FYNGKV (reference sequence). V shed 6 bases and J shed 0 bases, with 8 bases lying between them. The chain's CDR3 is CASSRQISNERLFF. The sequenced part of the CDR3 DNA is TGTGCCAGCAGTCGCCAGATTTCCAACGAAAGATTATTT.

This clone occurred once. Gene names are mouse gene names. The CDR3 end is not reached by the read, which stops 1 residue before it; the germline J gene fills it in. V gene TRBV14 combines with J gene TRBJ1-2, with 8 nucleotides matching TRBD1. The ends lost 5 bases at V and 2 bases at J; junction bases unmatched: 8. The CDR3 extends over 15 amino acids. Germline V gives CDR1 SGHDT, CDR2 FRDEAV. Here the CDR3 reads CASRKTGARNSDYTF. The DNA read from the CDR3 is TGTGCCAGCAGAAAGACAGGGGCGCGGAACTCCGACTACACC.

As to this clone: Gene and germline names: mouse. The read falls 1 residue short of the CDR3 end, and the missing part is taken from the germline J gene. J is TRBJ1-3 and V is TRBV29; D gene uncertain. Germline V gene data show CDR1 as MSHET and CDR2 as SYDVDS. The CDR3 spans 14 residues. V was shortened by 5 bases and J by 0 bases, with 8 bases between the two germline ends. This CDR3 is CASSPDNSGNTLYF. CDR3 DNA (partial): TGTGCTAGCAGTCCAGACAATTCTGGAAATACGCTCTAT.

Notes on this clone: Gene names and germline refer to mouse. The CDR3 bases that were read are TGTGCCAGCAGCCAACTGACAGGGTATGAACAGTAC. Translating it yields CASSQLTGYEQY. The CDR3, in full, reads CASSQLTGYEQYF. V usage is TRBV3 and J usage is TRBJ2-7, with 7 bases fitting TRBD1. The read stops 1 residue short of the end of the CDR3; the missing end is completed from the germline J gene. Germline CDR1 and CDR2: SNHLY and FYNGKV (reference sequence). V gave up 5 bases and J gave up 4 bases; unmatched junction bases: 5. This CDR3 contains 13 residues. Drawing the rest from reference TRBV3 and TRBJ2-7, the complete variable domain is GPKVLQIPSHQIIDMGQMVTLNCDPVSNHLYFYWYKQILGQQMEFLVNFYNGKVMEKSKLFKDQFSVERPDGSYFTLKIQPTALEDSAVYFCASSQLTGYEQYFGPGTRLTVL.

In regard to this clone: The genes and germline here are from mouse. The sequenced fragment ends 1 residue before the CDR3 boundary, so the rest is inferred from the germline J gene. This chain links TRBV16 with TRBJ2-1, with 14 bases aligning to TRBD2. Per the germline V gene, CDR1 is SGHSA and CDR2 is FRNQAP. The CDR3 covers 16 residues. V lost 0 bases, J lost 6 bases, and 1 base stayed unmatched. The chain's CDR3 is CASSLEGLGGPAEQFF. Incomplete CDR3 DNA: TGTGCAAGCAGCTTAGAGGGACTGGGGGGGCCTGCTGAGCAGTTC.